This entry concerns a single TCR beta chain. This clone has just one count. This receptor's antigen is unknown. It has no much larger one-base neighbor in the sample; base qualities were not kept. CDR1 and CDR2 were assigned from the germline V gene as MGHDK and SYGVNS. Germline trimming amounts to 8 bases on V and 5 bases on J, with 13 as the count of junction bases outside the gene matches. The CDR3 runs 15 amino acids, cysteine and phenylalanine included. The read is trimmed to its CDR3 DNA, 45 bases read in frame from base 1. TCRbeta CDR3 regions were amplified from genomic DNA by means of the immunoSEQ Assay, a bias-controlled multiplex PCR. The original pipeline was this. The number of nucleated cells in each sample was estimated from the amplification of reference gene primers within the assay. To quantify the absolute abundance of each unique TCRbeta CDR3 rearrangement, sequence reads were collapsed and filtered. For each sample, productive Simpson clonality was calculated as the square root of Simpson's diversity index over productive rearrangements. TCRdb's version of the immuneACCESS table is confined to in-frame rearrangements and falls short of the full clone set. An unresolved V gene accounts for under half of the shortfall where checked; the remainder is of unknown origin. V and J calls and clone size are copied from that table; D and trimming were computed from the DNA. The sample includes some 160,000 clones, with roughly 90% observed a single time. The ten most abundant clones make up approximately 6.6% of the sample.

The source of the sample is a study of blood T cell repertoires in COVID-19 (dated by TCRdb to the early 2020s). Concerning the study at large: Samples from collaborators originated in the United States, Italy and Spain and spanned both the acute and convalescent phases of COVID-19. The prospective study material was composed of cDNA or gDNA derived from T cells, B-cell-depleted T cells, or PBMCs. Deeply sampled blood TCRbeta repertoires from subjects exposed to, actively infected with, or recovered from COVID-19 were included in the dataset. The repertoires were released in a freely available public database intended as a resource for research on the immune response to SARS-CoV-2. Samples were obtained from the ongoing ImmuneRACE study (first 160 participants) and from 1,254 subjects provided by 6 global collaborators. The sample metadata nearly always contained a de-identified subject ID, COVID-19 status, age in years and sex. Where available, HLA class I and class II types were taken from metadata supplied by the sample provider and were not determined by assay-based typing.

Participants in the prospective study were aged about 18 to 100 years, lived in 20 to 25 United States geographic areas, and enrolled through a virtual design. In the prospective study, cohorts were assigned on the basis of participant-reported clinical history obtained from a screening survey and a study questionnaire. Recovered participants in ImmuneRACE Cohort 3 were defined as having two consecutive negative NP/OP PCR tests, clearance from a healthcare professional, or resolution of symptoms. Mobile phlebotomists in the prospective study collected whole blood, serum and a nasopharyngeal or oropharyngeal swab from every participant. Over a roughly 2-month period, participants in the prospective study had the option of providing additional blood draws and questionnaires. Before DNA extraction, blood samples from the prospective study were shipped at room temperature or frozen. Study-level results and caveats: The quantity of clinical and demographic metadata differed by source and by participant and was supplied without curation.

The rearrangement joined TRBV25-1 to TRBJ2-7, and 9 junctional nucleotides match TRBD1. The TCR originated in a woman aged 45 to 65 who had recovered from COVID-19. The sample consisted of PBMCs or T cells enriched from blood (not recorded which). The nucleotides read TGTGCCAGCCAAGCCCATGGGACAGGGTTAGACGAGCAGTACTTC. Its protein is CASQAHGTGLDEQYF.